Below are 20 T cell receptor beta chains sequenced from a single sample in a study of T cells in localized non-small cell lung cancer. The data were produced by immunoSEQ multiplex PCR, yet TCRdb's version contains in-frame clones alone and is incomplete. The repertoire includes 70,000 to 95,000 clones, roughly 90% of them detected once, and approximately 4% sits in the top ten. The sequences come from PBMCs, collected before any cancer treatment. Every receptor here comes from a woman aged 35-75 years with stage II squamous cell lung carcinoma.

This rearrangement joins TRBV12-5 to TRBJ1-5; D gene uncertain. This CDR3 is 16 amino acids long. V was cut by 3 bases and J by 3 bases, with 15 bases left in between. Germline lookup yields CDR1 LGHNT and CDR2 FRNRAP. CDR3 in DNA: TGTGCTAGTGGTTTATCCGGGTCGAATCCCAATCAGCCCCAGCATTTT. This gives the protein CASGLSGSNPNQPQHF.

The rearrangement joins TRBV5-6 to TRBJ2-1, with D perhaps TRBD2 (6 bases). Trimming took off 0 bases at V and 7 bases at J, with 14 bases between the two ends. Germline lookup yields CDR1 SGHDT and CDR2 YYEEEE. The CDR3 extends over 15 amino acids. The CDR3 region is CASSLGGRDWNEQFF. The CDR3 DNA reads as TGTGCCAGCAGCTTGGGTGGACGGGACTGGAATGAGCAGTTCTTC.

The rearrangement links TRBV5-1 to TRBJ2-3; D is perhaps TRBD2 (5 bases). The V end lost 4 bases, the J end lost 1 base, and 16 bases lay between the germline ends. CDR1 is SGHRS and CDR2 is YFSETQ in the germline V gene. CDR3 length: 16 amino acids. The CDR3 DNA is TGCGCCAGCAGCAAAGAGGGTGGCCGGGGCACAGATACGCAGTATTTT. Translating gives CASSKEGGRGTDTQYF. Variable domain in full (rest from reference TRBV5-1 and TRBJ2-3): KAGVTQTPRYLIKTRGQQVTLSCSPISGHRSVSWYQQTPGQGLQFLFEYFSETQRNKGNFPGRFSGRQFSNSRSEMNVSTLELGDSALYLCASSKEGGRGTDTQYFGPGTRLTVL.

The table lists this clone with a few counts. The rearrangement joins TRBV2 to TRBJ1-6, with D perhaps matching TRBD1 (6 bases). Per the germline V gene, CDR1 is SNHLY and CDR2 is FYNNEI. V was clipped by 6 bases and J by 8 bases, with 11 bases between them. This CDR3 has 13 residues. The CDR3 DNA reads TGTGCCAGCAGGAACAGGGTAGATTCACCCCTCCACTTT. This sequence encodes CASRNRVDSPLHF.

The chain is built from TRBV15 and TRBJ2-7; D is unresolved. V was trimmed by 4 bases and J by 4 bases, leaving 11 bases between them. Germline CDR1 reads LNHNV; CDR2 reads YYDKDF (reference sequence). This CDR3 region has 13 residues. The CDR3 nucleotides read TGTGCCACCAGCATTTGGGGAAAGTACGAGCAGTACTTC. This encodes CATSIWGKYEQYF.

The chain employs TRBV6-1 and TRBJ1-5; D uncertain. Trimming cost V 9 bases and J 4 bases, with 19 bases left between them. Germline CDR1 MNHNS, CDR2 SASEGT. The CDR3 is 15 amino acids. CDR3 sequence reads: CASRIGVGLNQPQHF. The CDR3 region has the DNA TGTGCCAGTCGCATCGGGGTAGGCCTTAATCAGCCCCAGCATTTT.

The chain links TRBV19 to TRBJ2-7; D remains unclear. Germline V lookup: CDR1 LNHDA, CDR2 SQIVND (reference sequence). The CDR3 consists of 14 residues. The V end lost 1 base, the J end lost 2 bases, and 9 bases lay between the germline ends. This CDR3 reads CASSIVNGAYEQYF. DNA for the CDR3: TGTGCCAGTAGTATAGTAAACGGAGCCTACGAGCAGTACTTC. Variable domain in full (rest from reference TRBV19 and TRBJ2-7): DGGITQSPKYLFRKEGQNVTLSCEQNLNHDAMYWYRQDPGQGLRLIYYSQIVNDFQKGDIAEGYSVSREKKESFPLTVTSAQKNPTAFYLCASSIVNGAYEQYFGPGTRLTVT.

The chain employs TRBV2 and TRBJ1-1; TRBD1 is a possible D gene (5 bases). Trimming left V 7 bases short and J 8 bases short, with 23 bases between. There are 15 residues in the CDR3. CDR1 and CDR2 from the germline V gene are SNHLY and FYNNEI. The CDR3 sequence: CASISAVSRGDEAFF. The CDR3 DNA reads TGTGCCAGCATCTCCGCTGTCAGTAGGGGAGACGAAGCTTTCTTT.

This clone occurred once. The genes are TRBV14 and TRBJ1-5; 7 bases are shared with TRBD1. The trim removed 3 bases at V and 5 bases at J, leaving 7 bases unmatched. CDR3 size: 15 residues. Germline assignment: CDR1 SGHDN and CDR2 FVKESK. This CDR3 is CASSHEDRVDQPQHF. The DNA for the CDR3 is TGTGCCAGCAGCCATGAAGACAGGGTCGATCAGCCCCAGCATTTT.

The CDR3 bases are TGTGCCAGCAGTGTCGGGACAGGGGGTAACACCATATATTTT. It codes for CASSVGTGGNTIYF. The rearrangement uses TRBV6-1 and TRBJ1-3, with 11 bases aligning to TRBD1. The CDR3 is 14 residues long. Germline CDR1 reads MNHNS; CDR2 reads SASEGT. V gave up 4 bases and J gave up 7 bases; unmatched junction bases: 3.

The V and J genes are TRBV6-5 and TRBJ1-5; D is ambiguous. CDR3 size: 16 residues. V lost 2 bases and J lost 3, with 14 bases in between. Germline assignment: CDR1 MNHEY and CDR2 SVGAGI. The CDR3 sequence is CASSYLPPTSNQPQHF. The CDR3 region has the DNA TGTGCCAGCAGTTACCTCCCACCGACCTCCAATCAGCCCCAGCATTTT.

The CDR3 bases are TGTGCCAGCACCTGGGGGGGCGGCTATGGCTACACCTTC. Amino acids: CASTWGGGYGYTF. The rearrangement uses TRBV28 and TRBJ1-2; D might be TRBD1 (6 bases). From germline, CDR1 is MDHEN and CDR2 SYDVKM. V lost 7 bases to trimming and J lost 4 bases, with 13 bases between them. The CDR3 contains 13 residues.

The rearrangement links TRBV12-5 to TRBJ2-3; D gene unclear. The V gene's germline CDR1 is LGHNT and CDR2 FRNRAP. Trimming left V 5 bases short and J 4 bases short, with 19 bases between. The CDR3 is made up of 16 amino acids. The CDR3 loop is CASGPRPSGSPDTQYF. CDR3 bases: TGTGCTAGTGGTCCCCGGCCGAGTGGCTCACCAGATACGCAGTATTTT. The full variable domain, with the rest looked up from reference TRBV12-5 and TRBJ2-3, is DARVTQTPRHKVTEMGQEVTMRCQPILGHNTVFWYRQTMMQGLELLAYFRNRAPLDDSGMPKDRFSAEMPDATLATLKIQPSEPRDSAVYFCASGPRPSGSPDTQYFGPGTRLTVL.

The genes are TRBV27 and TRBJ1-3, with D possibly being TRBD1 (5 bases). V was pared by 4 bases and J by 2 bases, with 12 bases between. The CDR3 contains 15 residues. Per the germline V gene, CDR1 is MNHEY and CDR2 is SMNVEV (reference sequence). This chain's CDR3 is CASSSLGTAGNTIYF. CDR3 nucleotides: TGTGCCAGCAGTTCTCTAGGGACGGCTGGAAACACCATATATTTT.

The V call is TRBV7-9, the J call TRBJ1-3; D might be TRBD1 (5 bases). CDR1 SEHNR and CDR2 FQNEAQ come from the germline V gene (reference sequence). V was clipped by 1 base and J by 3 bases, with 16 bases between them. CDR3 length: 17 amino acids. CDR3 DNA sequence: TGTGCCAGCAGCTTAGGGGCCAGGGCTGAATTTGGAAACACCATATATTTT. Translation gives CASSLGARAEFGNTIYF.

This chain joins TRBV7-2 and TRBJ1-2; no clear D. Germline V gives CDR1 SGHTA, CDR2 FQGNSA. The ends were cut back, 3 bases at V and 4 bases at J, with 6 bases in the middle. This CDR3 has 12 residues. The CDR3, as DNA: TGTGCCAGCAGCTTGGTAATCTATGGCTACACCTTC. It is translated as CASSLVIYGYTF.

The V and J genes are TRBV10-2 and TRBJ1-2, with no clear D. Deletions cut 0 bases from V and 8 bases from J, with 4 bases between. Per germline, CDR1 WSHSY and CDR2 SAAADI. CDR3 length equals 11 residues. The CDR3, as DNA: TGCGCCAGCAGTGAGTCCTCCGGCTACACCTTC. Protein sequence: CASSESSGYTF.

The chain couples TRBV6-1 to TRBJ1-5, with D possibly being TRBD1 (5 bases). The CDR3 is made up of 16 amino acids. Per the germline V gene, CDR1 is MNHNS and CDR2 is SASEGT. V dropped 0 bases and J dropped 2 bases, with 11 bases sitting between them. The CDR3 is CASSEAGGGGNQPQHF. The CDR3, as DNA: TGTGCCAGCAGTGAAGCGGGGGGGGGAGGCAATCAGCCCCAGCATTTT.

This chain joins TRBV27 and TRBJ1-5; D is possibly TRBD1 (6 bases). Per germline, CDR1 MNHEY and CDR2 SMNVEV (reference sequence). CDR3 length: 15 amino acids. Trimming left V 5 bases short and J 3 bases short, with 14 bases between. The CDR3 DNA reads TGTGCCAGCAGTGGTAGGGGGGCCCCCAATCAGCCCCAGCATTTT. Translated, it gives CASSGRGAPNQPQHF.

This chain joins TRBV5-1 and TRBJ2-7; D gene ambiguous. The V end lost 4 bases, the J end lost 2 bases, and 13 bases lay between the germline ends. This CDR3 contains 14 residues. Per germline, CDR1 SGHRS and CDR2 YFSETQ. In DNA form, the CDR3 reads TGCGCCAGCAGCCGATCGATTGGGGCCTACGAGCAGTACTTC. It encodes CASSRSIGAYEQYF. The whole variable domain, remainder taken from reference TRBV5-1 and TRBJ2-7, is KAGVTQTPRYLIKTRGQQVTLSCSPISGHRSVSWYQQTPGQGLQFLFEYFSETQRNKGNFPGRFSGRQFSNSRSEMNVSTLELGDSALYLCASSRSIGAYEQYFGPGTRLTVT.